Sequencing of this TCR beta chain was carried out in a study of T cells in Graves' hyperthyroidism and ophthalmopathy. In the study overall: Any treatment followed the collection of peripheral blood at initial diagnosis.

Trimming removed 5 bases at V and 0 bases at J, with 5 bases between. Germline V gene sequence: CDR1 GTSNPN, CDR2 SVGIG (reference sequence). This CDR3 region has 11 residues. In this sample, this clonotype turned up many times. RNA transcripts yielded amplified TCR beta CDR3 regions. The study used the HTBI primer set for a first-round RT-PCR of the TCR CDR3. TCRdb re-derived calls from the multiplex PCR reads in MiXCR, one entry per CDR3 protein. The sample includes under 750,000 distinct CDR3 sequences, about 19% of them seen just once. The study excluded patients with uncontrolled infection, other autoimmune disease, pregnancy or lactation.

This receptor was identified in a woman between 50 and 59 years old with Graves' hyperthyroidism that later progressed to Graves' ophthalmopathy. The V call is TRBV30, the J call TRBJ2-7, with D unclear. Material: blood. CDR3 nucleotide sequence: TGTGCCTGGGCCCACTCCTACGAGCAGTACTTC. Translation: CAWAHSYEQYF.